The entry that follows covers one T cell receptor (beta chain) sequence. Its cognate antigen is unknown. This sample was taken from a study of T-cell memory formation after mild COVID-19. Study-wide context: TCR clusters showed largely donor specificity. General study points: Clones contracting across day 15 to 85 had a balanced CD4/CD8 profile; later expanding clones leaned CD4+. Pre-infection memory harbored some responding clones, suggesting cross-reactive memory joined. For contracting clones, CD4+ ones sat mainly in CM and EM, CD8+ in EMRA.

Germline CDR1 and CDR2: SNHLY and FYNNEI. The CDR3 contains 13 residues. The ends were cut back, 4 bases at V and 1 base at J, with 4 bases in the middle. TCRdb used MiXCR to reprocess the 5' RACE reads, holding one entry per CDR3 protein. The sample consists of roughly 150,000 distinct CDR3 sequences, about 14% of them appearing once. This chain connects TRBV2 to TRBJ2-2; no definite D call. This sequence originates from an adult woman who had mild COVID-19 (a few samples of this study predate the infection). Cell type and time point are not known. The specimen sequenced was PBMCs or a T cell subset sorted from them (not recorded which). The DNA of the CDR3 is TGTGCCAGCAGTGCAAGGAACACCGGGGAGCTGTTTTTT. Translated: CASSARNTGELFF.